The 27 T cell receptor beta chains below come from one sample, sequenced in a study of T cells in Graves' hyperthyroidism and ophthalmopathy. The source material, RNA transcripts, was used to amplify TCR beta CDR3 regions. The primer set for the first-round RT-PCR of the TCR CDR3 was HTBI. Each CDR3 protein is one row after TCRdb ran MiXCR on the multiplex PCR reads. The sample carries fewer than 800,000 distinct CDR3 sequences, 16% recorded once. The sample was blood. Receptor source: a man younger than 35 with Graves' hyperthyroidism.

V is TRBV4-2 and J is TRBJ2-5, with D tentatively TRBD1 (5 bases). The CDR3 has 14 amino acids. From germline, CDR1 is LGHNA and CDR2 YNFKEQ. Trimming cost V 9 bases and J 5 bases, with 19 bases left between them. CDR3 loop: CASTDKGFGETQYF. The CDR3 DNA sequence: TGTGCCAGTACCGACAAGGGGTTCGGGGAGACCCAGTACTTC.

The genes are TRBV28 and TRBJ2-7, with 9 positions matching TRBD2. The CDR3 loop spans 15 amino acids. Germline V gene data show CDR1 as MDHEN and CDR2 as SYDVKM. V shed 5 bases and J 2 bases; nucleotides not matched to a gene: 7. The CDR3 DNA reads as TGTGCCAGCAGTCTCATAACTAGCGGGCCCTACGAGCAGTACTTC. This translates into CASSLITSGPYEQYF.

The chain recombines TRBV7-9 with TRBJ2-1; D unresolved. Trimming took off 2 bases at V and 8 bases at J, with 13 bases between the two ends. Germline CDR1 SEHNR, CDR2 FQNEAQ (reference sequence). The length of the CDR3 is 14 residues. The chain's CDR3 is CASSLLAFGDEQFF. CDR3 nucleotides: TGTGCCAGCAGCTTATTAGCCTTCGGTGATGAGCAGTTCTTC.

CDR3 DNA: TGCAGCGCCAGACAGGGCCTCGGAAACACCATATATTTT. Translation: CSARQGLGNTIYF. The chain is built from TRBV29-1 and TRBJ1-3; TRBD1 agrees at 7 bases. Unmatched junction bases numbered 7, after V lost 7 bases and J lost 4 bases. The germline V gene has CDR1 SQVTM and CDR2 ANQGSEA. This CDR3 contains 13 residues.

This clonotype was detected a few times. CDR3 amino acids: CASRAAGILFF. CDR3 nucleotide sequence: TGTGCCAGCAGGGCAGCTGGGATACTGTTTTTT. This chain uses TRBV28 with TRBJ1-4; D gene uncertain. Germline-derived CDR1 and CDR2 are MDHEN and SYDVKM. There are 11 residues in the CDR3. Trimming took 6 bases from V and 13 from J, leaving 12 bases between them.

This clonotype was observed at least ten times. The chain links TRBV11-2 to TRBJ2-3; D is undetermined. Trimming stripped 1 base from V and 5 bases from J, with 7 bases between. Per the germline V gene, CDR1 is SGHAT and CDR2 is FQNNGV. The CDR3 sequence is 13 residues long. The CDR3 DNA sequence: TGTGCCAGCAGCTTAGGTGTCAGAGATACGCAGTATTTT. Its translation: CASSLGVRDTQYF.

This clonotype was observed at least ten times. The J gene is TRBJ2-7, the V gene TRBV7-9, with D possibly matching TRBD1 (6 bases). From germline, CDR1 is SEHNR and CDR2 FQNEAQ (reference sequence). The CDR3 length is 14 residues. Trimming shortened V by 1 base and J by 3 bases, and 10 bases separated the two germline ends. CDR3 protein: CASSLEQGNYEQYF. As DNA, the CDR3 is TGTGCCAGCAGCTTAGAACAGGGCAACTACGAGCAGTACTTC. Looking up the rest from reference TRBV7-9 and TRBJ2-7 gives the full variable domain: DTGVSQNPRHKITKRGQNVTFRCDPISEHNRLYWYRQTLGQGPEFLTYFQNEAQLEKSRLLSDRFSAERPKGSFSTLEIQRTEQGDSAMYLCASSLEQGNYEQYFGPGTRLTVT.

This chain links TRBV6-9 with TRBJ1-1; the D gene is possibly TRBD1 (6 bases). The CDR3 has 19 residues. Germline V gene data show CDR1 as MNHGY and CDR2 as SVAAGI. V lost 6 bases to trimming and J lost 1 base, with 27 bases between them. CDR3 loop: CASSPPRWGGAYSNTEAFF. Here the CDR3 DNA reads TGTGCCAGCAGCCCCCCGCGCTGGGGGGGGGCCTACTCGAACACTGAAGCTTTCTTT.

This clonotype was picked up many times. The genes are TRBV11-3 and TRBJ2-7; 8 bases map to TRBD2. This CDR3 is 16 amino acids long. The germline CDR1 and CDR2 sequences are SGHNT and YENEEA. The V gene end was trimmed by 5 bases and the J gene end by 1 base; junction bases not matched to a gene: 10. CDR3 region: CASSPYRGGESYEQYF. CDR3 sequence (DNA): TGTGCCAGCAGCCCCTACCGGGGGGGCGAATCCTACGAGCAGTACTTC.

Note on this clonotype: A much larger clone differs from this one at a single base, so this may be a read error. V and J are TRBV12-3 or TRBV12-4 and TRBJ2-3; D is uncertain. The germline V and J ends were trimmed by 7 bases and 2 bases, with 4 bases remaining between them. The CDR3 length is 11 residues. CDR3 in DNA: TGTGCCAGCAAGATCACAGATACGCAGTATTTT. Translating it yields CASKITDTQYF.

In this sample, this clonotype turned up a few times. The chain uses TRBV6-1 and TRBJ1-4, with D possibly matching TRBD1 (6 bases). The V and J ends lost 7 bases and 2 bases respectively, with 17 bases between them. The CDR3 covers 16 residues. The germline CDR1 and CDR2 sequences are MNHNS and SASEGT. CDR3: CASNYQGLSTNEKLFF. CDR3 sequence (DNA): TGTGCCAGCAACTACCAGGGGCTCTCGACTAATGAAAAACTGTTTTTT.

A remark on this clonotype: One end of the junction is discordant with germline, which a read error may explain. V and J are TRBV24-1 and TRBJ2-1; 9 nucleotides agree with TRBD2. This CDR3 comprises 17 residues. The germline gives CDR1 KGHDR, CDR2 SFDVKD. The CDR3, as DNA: TGTGCCACCAGTGATTGGGTGCGGGGGGGGGGCTACAATGAGCAGTCCTTC. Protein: CATSDWVRGGGYNEQSF.

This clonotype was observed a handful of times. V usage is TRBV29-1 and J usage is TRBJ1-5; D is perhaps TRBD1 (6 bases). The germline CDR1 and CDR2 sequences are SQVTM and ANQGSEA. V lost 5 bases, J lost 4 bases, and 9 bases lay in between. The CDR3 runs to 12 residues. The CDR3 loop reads CSVRQENQPQHF. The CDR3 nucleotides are TGCAGCGTTCGACAGGAAAATCAGCCCCAGCATTTT.

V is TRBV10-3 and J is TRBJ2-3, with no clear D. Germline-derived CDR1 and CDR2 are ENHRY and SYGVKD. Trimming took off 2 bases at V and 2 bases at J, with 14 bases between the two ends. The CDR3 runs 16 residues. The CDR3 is CAISEKNVVVTDTQYF. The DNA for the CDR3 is TGTGCCATCAGTGAGAAGAATGTTGTAGTCACAGATACGCAGTATTTT.

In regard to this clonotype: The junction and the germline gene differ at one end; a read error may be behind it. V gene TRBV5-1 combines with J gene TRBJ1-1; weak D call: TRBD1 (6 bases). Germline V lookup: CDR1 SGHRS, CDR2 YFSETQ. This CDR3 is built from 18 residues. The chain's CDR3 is CASSLALAGALMNTEAFF. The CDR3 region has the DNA TGTGCCAGCAGCTTGGCCCTTGCAGGGGCCCTTATGAACACTGAAGCTTTCTTT.

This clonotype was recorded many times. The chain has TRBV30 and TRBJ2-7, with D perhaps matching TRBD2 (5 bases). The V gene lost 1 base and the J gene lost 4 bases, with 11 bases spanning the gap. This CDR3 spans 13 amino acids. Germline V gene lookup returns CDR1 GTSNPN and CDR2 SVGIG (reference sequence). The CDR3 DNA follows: TGTGCCTGGAGTGGCGGTTGGGAGTACGAGCAGTACTTC. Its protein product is CAWSGGWEYEQYF.

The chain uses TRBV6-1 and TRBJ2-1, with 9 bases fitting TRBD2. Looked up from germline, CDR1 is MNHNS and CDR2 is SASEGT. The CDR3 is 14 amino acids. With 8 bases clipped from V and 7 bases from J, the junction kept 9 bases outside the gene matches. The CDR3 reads CASRRGTSLNEQFF. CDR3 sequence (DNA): TGTGCCAGCCGACGGGGGACTAGCCTTAATGAGCAGTTCTTC.

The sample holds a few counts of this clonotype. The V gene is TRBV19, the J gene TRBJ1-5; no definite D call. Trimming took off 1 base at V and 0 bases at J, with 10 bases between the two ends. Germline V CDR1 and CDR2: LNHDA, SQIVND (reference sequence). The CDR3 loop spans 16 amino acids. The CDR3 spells CASSIGRIYSNQPQHF. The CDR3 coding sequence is TGTGCCAGTAGTATAGGCCGGATCTATAGCAATCAGCCCCAGCATTTT.

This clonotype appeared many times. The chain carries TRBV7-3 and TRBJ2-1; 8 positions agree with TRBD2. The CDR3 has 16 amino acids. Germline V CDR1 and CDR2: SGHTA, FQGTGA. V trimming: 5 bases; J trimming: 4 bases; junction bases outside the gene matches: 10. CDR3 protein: CASSPIPLAVYNEQFF. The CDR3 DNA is TGTGCCAGCAGCCCCATCCCACTAGCGGTATACAATGAGCAGTTCTTC.

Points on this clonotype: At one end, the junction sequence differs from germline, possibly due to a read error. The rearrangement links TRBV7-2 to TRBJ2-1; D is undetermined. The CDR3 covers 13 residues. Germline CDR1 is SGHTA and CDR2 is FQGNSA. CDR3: CASSFLSIDERFF. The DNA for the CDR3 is TGTGCCAGCAGCTTTCTAAGCATCGATGAGCGGTTCTTC.

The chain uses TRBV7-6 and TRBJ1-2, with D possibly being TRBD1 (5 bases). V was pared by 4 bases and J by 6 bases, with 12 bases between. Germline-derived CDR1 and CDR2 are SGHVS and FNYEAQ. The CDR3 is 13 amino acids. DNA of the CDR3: TGTGCCAGCAGCTCGAGCCAGGGTAATGGCTACACCTTC. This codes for CASSSSQGNGYTF.

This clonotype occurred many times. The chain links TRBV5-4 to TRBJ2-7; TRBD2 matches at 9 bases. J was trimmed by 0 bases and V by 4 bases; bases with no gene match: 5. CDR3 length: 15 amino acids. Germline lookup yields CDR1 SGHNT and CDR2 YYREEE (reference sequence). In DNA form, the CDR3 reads TGTGCCAGCAGCCCGGGACTAGCCGCCTCCTACGAGCAGTACTTC. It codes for CASSPGLAASYEQYF.

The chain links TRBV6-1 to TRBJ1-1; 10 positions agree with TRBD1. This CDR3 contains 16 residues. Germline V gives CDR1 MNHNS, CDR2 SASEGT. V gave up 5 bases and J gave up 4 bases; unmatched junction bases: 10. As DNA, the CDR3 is TGTGCCAGCAGTCAATCGACAGGGGGCGGTAGCACTGAAGCTTTCTTT. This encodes CASSQSTGGGSTEAFF.

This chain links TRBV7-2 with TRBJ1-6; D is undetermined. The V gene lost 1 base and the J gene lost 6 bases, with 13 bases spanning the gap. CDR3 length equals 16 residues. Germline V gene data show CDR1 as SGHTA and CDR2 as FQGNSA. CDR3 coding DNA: TGTGCCAGCAGCTTAGGTTCATCTGTAATTAATTCACCCCTCCACTTT. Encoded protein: CASSLGSSVINSPLHF.

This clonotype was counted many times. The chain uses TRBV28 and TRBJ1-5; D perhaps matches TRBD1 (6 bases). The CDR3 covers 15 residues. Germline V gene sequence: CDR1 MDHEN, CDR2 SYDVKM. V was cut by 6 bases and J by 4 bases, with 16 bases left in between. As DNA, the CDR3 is TGTGCCAGCAGCCGACTTAACAGGGAGAATCAGCCCCAGCATTTT. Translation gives CASSRLNRENQPQHF.

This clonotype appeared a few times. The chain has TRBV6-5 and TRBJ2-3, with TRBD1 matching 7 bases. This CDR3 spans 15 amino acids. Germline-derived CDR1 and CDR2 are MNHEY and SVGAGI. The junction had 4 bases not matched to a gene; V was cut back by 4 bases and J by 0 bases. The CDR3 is CASSFQGVSTDTQYF. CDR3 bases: TGTGCCAGCAGTTTCCAGGGGGTTAGCACAGATACGCAGTATTTT.

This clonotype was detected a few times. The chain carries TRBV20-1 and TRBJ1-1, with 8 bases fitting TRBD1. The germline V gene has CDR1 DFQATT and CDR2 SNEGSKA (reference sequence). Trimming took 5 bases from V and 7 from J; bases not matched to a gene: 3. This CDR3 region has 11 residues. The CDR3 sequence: CSARTGFEAFF. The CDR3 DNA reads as TGCAGTGCTCGGACAGGGTTTGAAGCTTTCTTT.